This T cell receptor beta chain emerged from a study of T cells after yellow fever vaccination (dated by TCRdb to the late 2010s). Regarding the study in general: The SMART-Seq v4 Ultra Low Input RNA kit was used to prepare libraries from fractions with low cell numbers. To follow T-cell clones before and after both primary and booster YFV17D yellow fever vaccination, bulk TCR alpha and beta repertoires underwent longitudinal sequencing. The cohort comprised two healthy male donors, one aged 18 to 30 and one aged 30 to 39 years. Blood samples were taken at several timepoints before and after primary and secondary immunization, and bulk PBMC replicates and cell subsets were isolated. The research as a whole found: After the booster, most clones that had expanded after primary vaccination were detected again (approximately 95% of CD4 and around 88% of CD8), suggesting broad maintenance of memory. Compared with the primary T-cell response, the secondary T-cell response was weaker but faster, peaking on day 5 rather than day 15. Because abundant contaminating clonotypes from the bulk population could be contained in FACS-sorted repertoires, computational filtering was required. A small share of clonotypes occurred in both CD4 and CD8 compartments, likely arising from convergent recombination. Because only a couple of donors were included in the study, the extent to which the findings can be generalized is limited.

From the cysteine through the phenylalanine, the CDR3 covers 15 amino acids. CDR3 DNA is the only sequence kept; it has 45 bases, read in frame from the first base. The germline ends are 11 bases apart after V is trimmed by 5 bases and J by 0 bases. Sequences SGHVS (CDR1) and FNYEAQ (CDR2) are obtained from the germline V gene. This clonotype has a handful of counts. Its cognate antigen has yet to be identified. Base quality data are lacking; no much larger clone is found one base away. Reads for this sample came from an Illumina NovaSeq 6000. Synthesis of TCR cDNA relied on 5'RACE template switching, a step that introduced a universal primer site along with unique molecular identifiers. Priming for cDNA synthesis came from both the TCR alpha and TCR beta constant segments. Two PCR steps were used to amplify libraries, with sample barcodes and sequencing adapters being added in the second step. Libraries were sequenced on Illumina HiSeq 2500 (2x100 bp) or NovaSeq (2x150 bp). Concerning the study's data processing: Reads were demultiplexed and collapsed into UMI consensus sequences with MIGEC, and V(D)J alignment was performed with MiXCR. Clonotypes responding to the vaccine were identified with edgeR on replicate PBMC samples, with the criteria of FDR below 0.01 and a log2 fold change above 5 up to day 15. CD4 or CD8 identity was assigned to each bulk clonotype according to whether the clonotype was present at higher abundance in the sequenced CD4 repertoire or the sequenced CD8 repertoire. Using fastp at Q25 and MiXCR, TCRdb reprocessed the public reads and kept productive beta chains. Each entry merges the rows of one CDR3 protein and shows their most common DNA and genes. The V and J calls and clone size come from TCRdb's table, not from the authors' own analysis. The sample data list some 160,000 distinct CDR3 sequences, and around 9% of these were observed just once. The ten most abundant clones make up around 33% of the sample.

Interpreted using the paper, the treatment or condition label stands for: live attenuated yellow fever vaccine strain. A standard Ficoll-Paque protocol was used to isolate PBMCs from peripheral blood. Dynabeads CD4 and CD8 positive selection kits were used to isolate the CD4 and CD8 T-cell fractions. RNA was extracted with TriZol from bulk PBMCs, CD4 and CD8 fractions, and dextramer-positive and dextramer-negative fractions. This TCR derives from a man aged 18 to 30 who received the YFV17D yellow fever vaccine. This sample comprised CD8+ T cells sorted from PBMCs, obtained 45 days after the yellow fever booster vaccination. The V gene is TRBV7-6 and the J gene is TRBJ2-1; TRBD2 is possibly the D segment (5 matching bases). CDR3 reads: CASSKTTSSYNEQFF. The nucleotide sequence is TGTGCCAGCAGCAAGACTACCAGCTCCTACAATGAGCAGTTCTTC.